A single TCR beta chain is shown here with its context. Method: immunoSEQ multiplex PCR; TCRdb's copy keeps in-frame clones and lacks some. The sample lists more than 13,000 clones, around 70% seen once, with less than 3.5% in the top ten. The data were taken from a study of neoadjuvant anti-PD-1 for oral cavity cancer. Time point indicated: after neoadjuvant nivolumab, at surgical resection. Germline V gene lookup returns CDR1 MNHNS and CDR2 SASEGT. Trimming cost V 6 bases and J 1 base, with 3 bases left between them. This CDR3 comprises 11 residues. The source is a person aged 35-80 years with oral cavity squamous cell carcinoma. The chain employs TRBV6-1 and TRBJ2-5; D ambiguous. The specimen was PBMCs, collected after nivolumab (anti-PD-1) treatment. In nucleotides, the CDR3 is TGTGCCAGCAGACTCCAAGAGACCCAGTACTTC. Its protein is CASRLQETQYF.